This TCR beta chain was identified during a study of blood T cell repertoires in COVID-19. Study as a whole: Sites across the United States, Italy and Spain contributed samples from acute and convalescent COVID-19. PBMCs, B-cell-depleted T cells, or T cells provided the cDNA or gDNA that made up the material.

CDR1 is SGHAT, CDR2 FQNNGV, per germline. The CDR3 is made up of 11 amino acids. The V end lost 4 bases, the J end lost 10 bases, and 8 bases lay between the germline ends. As processed by the authors: Nucleated cell number was recorded as an estimate derived from reference gene primer amplification. Sequencing used immunoSEQ multiplex PCR; TCRdb keeps in-frame clones, though not all of them. That table furnishes V, J and clone size, whereas the DNA furnished D and trimming. Of just over 60,000 clones in the sample, under 85% were seen once. The sequenced sample was peripheral blood. The chain carries TRBV11-2 and TRBJ2-1, with D unclear. This sequence originates from a woman older than 75 with active or convalescent COVID-19. The CDR3 coding sequence is TGTGCCAGCAGCTCCGCGGTGGAGCAGTTCTTC. Its protein is CASSSAVEQFF.